Shown below are 18 T cell receptor beta chains from a single sample sequenced in a study of shared clonotypes between healthy human individuals. Sequencing was performed with immunoSEQ multiplex PCR; in TCRdb, only in-frame clones are kept and a portion is missing. Among some 690,000 clones, less than 95% were seen once, and the ten largest hold 30% to 40%. The sample comprised memory CD8+ T cells from PBMCs. Subset of the sample: CD45RO+ cells pooled with CCR7-negative TemRA cells. The receptor set was obtained from a man between 18 and 35 years old in good health. Some clones in this sample may be carry-over from other donors' samples.

The chain joins TRBV9 to TRBJ2-7; the D is unclear. V was shortened by 3 bases and J by 6 bases, with 13 bases between the two germline ends. The germline CDR1 and CDR2 sequences are SGDLS and YYNGEE. This CDR3 is built from 13 residues. The CDR3: CASSAQSWGEQYF. CDR3 coding DNA: TGTGCCAGCAGCGCCCAATCCTGGGGCGAGCAGTACTTC.

The rearrangement joins TRBV10-3 to TRBJ2-7; D gene unclear. Germline-derived CDR1 and CDR2 are ENHRY and SYGVKD. The CDR3 runs to 17 residues. V lost 0 bases to trimming and J lost 3 bases, with 18 bases between them. CDR3 coding DNA: TGTGCCATCAGTGAGTCGACCGGCGGATATAGGGACTACGAGCAGTACTTC. As protein: CAISESTGGYRDYEQYF.

The chain combines TRBV5-5 with TRBJ1-2; 12 bases agree with TRBD1. This CDR3 is 15 amino acids long. Germline V gives CDR1 SGHKS, CDR2 YYEKEE (reference sequence). Losses at the gene ends were 3 bases for V and 6 bases for J; bases not matched to a gene: 6. The CDR3 reads CASSSTGTGGDGYTF. The CDR3 DNA reads as TGTGCCAGCAGCTCCACCGGGACAGGGGGCGATGGCTACACCTTC.

This chain links TRBV11-2 with TRBJ2-1; D is unresolved. Trimming cost V 7 bases and J 8 bases, with 18 bases left between them. Per germline, CDR1 SGHAT and CDR2 FQNNGV. The CDR3 is made up of 14 amino acids. CDR3 sequence: CASIPVWGGDEQFF. Written as DNA, the CDR3 is TGTGCCAGCATCCCCGTTTGGGGTGGGGATGAGCAGTTCTTC.

The rearrangement links TRBV7-8 to TRBJ1-1; 10 bases align to TRBD1. Germline CDR1 and CDR2: SGHVS and FQNEAQ. Unmatched junction bases numbered 3, after V lost 3 bases and J lost 5 bases. The CDR3 covers 14 residues. The CDR3 sequence: CASSLTGGGTEAFF. CDR3 DNA sequence: TGTGCCAGCAGCTTGACAGGGGGCGGGACTGAAGCTTTCTTT.

The rearrangement joins TRBV29-1 to TRBJ2-7, with D perhaps matching TRBD1 (5 bases). The CDR3 is 14 amino acids. V was pared by 2 bases and J by 6 bases, with 17 bases between. The germline gives CDR1 SQVTM, CDR2 ANQGSEA. The CDR3 bases are TGCAGCGTTGAATCGGGCGCAGGGTCGGCCGAGCAGTACTTC. Protein sequence: CSVESGAGSAEQYF.

The chain uses TRBV29-1 and TRBJ2-1, with D uncertain. The germline gives CDR1 SQVTM, CDR2 ANQGSEA. The CDR3 extends over 15 amino acids. V was pared by 7 bases and J by 0 bases, with 16 bases between. In DNA form, the CDR3 reads TGCAGCGCTGATCACGGACGAGACTCCTACAATGAGCAGTTCTTC. Its translation is CSADHGRDSYNEQFF.

The chain uses TRBV28 and TRBJ2-7; 13 bases are a match to TRBD2. Unmatched junction bases numbered 10, after V lost 8 bases and J lost 3 bases. The CDR3 is 16 residues long. Germline loops: CDR1 MDHEN, CDR2 SYDVKM. CDR3 sequence reads: CASAWTSGSHFYEQYF. Written as DNA, the CDR3 is TGTGCCAGCGCTTGGACTAGCGGGAGTCACTTCTACGAGCAGTACTTC.

The V call is TRBV7-6, the J call TRBJ2-1; D may be TRBD1 (6 bases). Germline lookup yields CDR1 SGHVS and CDR2 FNYEAQ. The CDR3 has 14 amino acids. Trimming removed 5 bases from V and 4 bases from J, with 12 bases in between. CDR3 sequence: CASSLQGPYNEQFF. CDR3 nucleotide sequence: TGTGCCAGCAGCCTACAGGGCCCGTACAATGAGCAGTTCTTC.

The V and J genes are TRBV5-1 and TRBJ1-4; D gene ambiguous. The germline V gene has CDR1 SGHRS and CDR2 YFSETQ. Trimming removed 0 bases from V and 2 bases from J, with 17 bases in between. The CDR3 is made up of 18 amino acids. CDR3 loop: CASSLGSMAEFTNEKLFF. The CDR3 DNA is TGCGCCAGCAGCTTGGGAAGTATGGCAGAGTTTACTAATGAAAAACTGTTTTTT.

The V and J genes are TRBV13 and TRBJ2-1; 7 bases are a match to TRBD2. The V gene's germline CDR1 is PRHDT and CDR2 FYEKMQ (reference sequence). V trimming: 5 bases; J trimming: 1 base; junction bases outside the gene matches: 5. The CDR3 loop spans 15 amino acids. DNA for the CDR3: TGTGCCAGCAGCAAAGGGAGGGCATCCTACAATGAGCAGTTCTTC. Protein sequence: CASSKGRASYNEQFF. The full variable domain, completed using reference TRBV13 and TRBJ2-1, is AAGVIQSPRHLIKEKRETATLKCYPIPRHDTVYWYQQGPGQDPQFLISFYEKMQSDKGSIPDRFSAQQFSDYHSELNMSSLELGDSALYFCASSKGRASYNEQFFGPGTRLTVL.

The genes are TRBV2 and TRBJ2-5; D could derive from TRBD1 or TRBD2 (5 bases each). Trimming cost V 5 bases and J 1 base, with 26 bases left between them. Germline loops: CDR1 SNHLY, CDR2 FYNNEI. The CDR3 loop spans 19 amino acids. In DNA, the CDR3 is TGTGCCAGCAGTCTTTCCAGGGTTAGAGGGACCGGTATCCAAGAGACCCAGTACTTC. Protein sequence: CASSLSRVRGTGIQETQYF.

The chain uses TRBV5-1 and TRBJ2-3; either TRBD1 or TRBD2 may supply D (6 bases each). The ends were cut back, 0 bases at V and 4 bases at J, with 12 bases in the middle. This CDR3 contains 15 residues. In germline, CDR1 is SGHRS, CDR2 YFSETQ. CDR3 residues: CASSLEGGLADTQYF. The CDR3 DNA reads TGCGCCAGCAGCTTGGAAGGGGGACTCGCAGATACGCAGTATTTT.

This clone was observed a handful of times. The genes are TRBV27 and TRBJ1-5; 10 nucleotides agree with TRBD1. Per the germline V gene, CDR1 is MNHEY and CDR2 is SMNVEV (reference sequence). The CDR3 loop spans 17 amino acids. The ends lost 4 bases at V and 6 bases at J; junction bases unmatched: 12. As DNA, the CDR3 is TGTGCCAGCAGTTACCTAACCGGGACAGGGGCGGCTCAGCCCCAGCATTTT. Its protein product is CASSYLTGTGAAQPQHF.

The chain combines TRBV7-8 with TRBJ2-5; 7 bases line up with TRBD1. The germline V gene encodes CDR1 SGHVS and CDR2 FQNEAQ. CDR3 length: 14 amino acids. The ends lost 2 bases at V and 6 bases at J; junction bases unmatched: 6. CDR3 loop: CASSLQGGGKTQYF. The CDR3 nucleotides read TGTGCCAGCAGCTTACAAGGGGGCGGAAAGACCCAGTACTTC. Together with reference TRBV7-8 and TRBJ2-5, the CDR3 gives the full variable domain: GAGVSQSPRYKVAKRGQDVALRCDPISGHVSLFWYQQALGQGPEFLTYFQNEAQLDKSGLPSDRFFAERPEGSVSTLKIQRTQQEDSAVYLCASSLQGGGKTQYFGPGTRLLVL.

This chain connects TRBV28 to TRBJ1-2; D may be TRBD1 (6 bases). V was pared by 2 bases and J by 8 bases, with 15 bases between. The CDR3 is 14 residues long. Germline assignment: CDR1 MDHEN and CDR2 SYDVKM. The CDR3 sequence is CASSLRGGGLGYTF. Here the CDR3 DNA reads TGTGCCAGCAGTTTACGGGGCGGGGGCTTGGGCTACACCTTC.

The chain combines TRBV7-9 with TRBJ2-1; 12 bases are shared with TRBD2. Germline CDR1 is SEHNR and CDR2 is FQNEAQ (reference sequence). V shed 1 base, J shed 7 bases, and the junction held 11 bases outside the gene matches. This CDR3 is built from 18 residues. The CDR3 bases are TGTGCCAGCAGCTTAGTTCCTAGCGGGAGGGGGAGGGTTAATGAGCAGTTCTTC. Its protein is CASSLVPSGRGRVNEQFF.

This chain joins TRBV4-3 and TRBJ2-7; 7 bases map to TRBD2. V trimming: 0 bases; J trimming: 5 bases; junction bases outside the gene matches: 7. The CDR3 contains 15 residues. From germline, CDR1 is LGHNA and CDR2 YSLEER. CDR3 sequence reads: CASSQDLPGRDEQYF. The CDR3 DNA reads TGCGCCAGCAGCCAAGATTTGCCGGGGAGGGACGAGCAGTACTTC.